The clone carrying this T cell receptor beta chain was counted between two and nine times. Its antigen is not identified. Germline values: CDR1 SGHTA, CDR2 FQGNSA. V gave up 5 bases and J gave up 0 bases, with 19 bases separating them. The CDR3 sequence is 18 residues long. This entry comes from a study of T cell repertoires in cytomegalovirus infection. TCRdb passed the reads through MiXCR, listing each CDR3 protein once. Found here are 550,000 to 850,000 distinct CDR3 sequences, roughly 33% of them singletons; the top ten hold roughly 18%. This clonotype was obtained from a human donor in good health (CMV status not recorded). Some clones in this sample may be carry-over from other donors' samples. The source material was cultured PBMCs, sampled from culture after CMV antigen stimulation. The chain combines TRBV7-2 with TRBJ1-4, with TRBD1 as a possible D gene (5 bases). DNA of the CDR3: TGTGCCAGCAGCCCGATGGGGGGTAGGACATCAACTAATGAAAAACTGTTTTTT. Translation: CASSPMGGRTSTNEKLFF.